Sequencing of this TCR beta chain was carried out in a study of blood T cell repertoires in COVID-19. Germline lookup yields CDR1 SGHNT and CDR2 YYREEE (reference sequence). Trimming removed 0 bases from V and 4 bases from J, with 7 bases in between. This CDR3 is built from 14 residues. Assay: immunoSEQ multiplex PCR; the TCRdb copy retains only in-frame clones and omits some. The sample yields approximately 77,000 clones, about 80% seen once. The chain couples TRBV5-4 to TRBJ2-2, with D maybe TRBD1 (6 bases). Sequenced: peripheral blood. This sequence originates from a woman in her 70s with acute or convalescent COVID-19. The CDR3 here is CASSLGGLTGELFF. CDR3 nucleotides: TGTGCCAGCAGCTTGGGGGGGCTCACCGGGGAGCTGTTTTTT. Looking up the rest from reference TRBV5-4 and TRBJ2-2 gives the full variable domain: ETGVTQSPTHLIKTRGQQVTLRCSSQSGHNTVSWYQQALGQGPQFIFQYYREEENGRGNFPPRFSGLQFPNYSSELNVNALELDDSALYLCASSLGGLTGELFFGEGSRLTVL.